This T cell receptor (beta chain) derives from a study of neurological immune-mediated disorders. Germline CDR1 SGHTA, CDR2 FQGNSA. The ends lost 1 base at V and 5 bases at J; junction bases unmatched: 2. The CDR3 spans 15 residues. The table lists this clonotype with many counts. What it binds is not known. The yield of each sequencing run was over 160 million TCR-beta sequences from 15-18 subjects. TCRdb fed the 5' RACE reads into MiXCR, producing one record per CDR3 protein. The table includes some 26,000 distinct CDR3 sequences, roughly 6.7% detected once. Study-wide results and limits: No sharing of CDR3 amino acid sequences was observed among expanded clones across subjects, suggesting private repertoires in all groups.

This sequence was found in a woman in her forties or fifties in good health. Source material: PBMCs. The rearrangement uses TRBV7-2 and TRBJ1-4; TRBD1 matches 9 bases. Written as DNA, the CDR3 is TGTGCCAGCAGCTTAGGGGACAGGGAGAATGAAAAACTGTTTTTT. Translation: CASSLGDRENEKLFF.